Listed below are T cell receptor beta chains from one sample, sequenced in a study of blood T cell repertoires in COVID-19. Assay: immunoSEQ multiplex PCR; the TCRdb copy retains only in-frame clones and omits some. Altogether tens of thousands of clones are present, 90% being singletons, with the ten largest covering roughly 2.5%. The sequencing sample was made of peripheral blood. These receptors were taken from a man aged 65-85 years with acute or convalescent COVID-19. The CDR3 runs from the conserved cysteine through the conserved F or W. Each record gives: clone size, CDR3 length, D gene, J gene, V gene, CDR3 DNA, CDR3 protein. A D gene is named only where the DNA matches it firmly. Where a row states a size, it is once, few, many or the class of an expanded clone; other rows omit it.

clone_size: -; cdr3_length: 15; d_call: TRBD2; j_call: TRBJ2-7; v_call: TRBV5-1; cdr3_nt: TGCGCCAGCAGCTCGCTGACTAGCGGGAGCAACGAGCAGTACTTC; cdr3_aa: CASSSLTSGSNEQYF
clone_size: few; cdr3_length: 15; d_call: -; j_call: TRBJ1-3; v_call: TRBV5-6; cdr3_nt: TGTGCCAGCAGCTTGGGGGGGCACTCTGGAAACACCATATATTTT; cdr3_aa: CASSLGGHSGNTIYF
clone_size: -; cdr3_length: 15; d_call: TRBD2; j_call: TRBJ2-1; v_call: TRBV5-8; cdr3_nt: TGTGCCAGCAGCTTAGCGGGAGGGCCGGGGGGTGAGCAGTTCTTC; cdr3_aa: CASSLAGGPGGEQFF
clone_size: -; cdr3_length: 15; d_call: -; j_call: TRBJ1-2; v_call: TRBV28; cdr3_nt: TGTGCCAGCAGTTCCCCTCTAGACAGTAACTATGGCTACACCTTC; cdr3_aa: CASSSPLDSNYGYTF
clone_size: -; cdr3_length: 16; d_call: TRBD1; j_call: TRBJ1-5; v_call: TRBV11-2; cdr3_nt: TGTGCCAGCAGCTTAGGACAGGGGGGAGGGAATCAGCCCCAGCATTTT; cdr3_aa: CASSLGQGGGNQPQHF
clone_size: -; cdr3_length: 14; d_call: -; j_call: TRBJ1-6; v_call: TRBV30; cdr3_nt: TGTGCCTGGGTCCTCGGGGTTAGTAATTCACCCCTCCACTTT; cdr3_aa: CAWVLGVSNSPLHF
clone_size: -; cdr3_length: 13; d_call: TRBD1; j_call: TRBJ2-7; v_call: TRBV18; cdr3_nt: TGTGCCAGCTCACCAGCAGGGGGCTACGAGCAGTACTTC; cdr3_aa: CASSPAGGYEQYF
clone_size: -; cdr3_length: 15; d_call: -; j_call: TRBJ2-2; v_call: TRBV6-5; cdr3_nt: TGTGCCAGCACCCCACAGGGTTTGACGACCGGGGAGCTGTTTTTT; cdr3_aa: CASTPQGLTTGELFF
clone_size: -; cdr3_length: 14; d_call: -; j_call: TRBJ1-6; v_call: TRBV30; cdr3_nt: TGTGCCTGGAGTGTAGAGCCCGGCGGTTCACCCCTCCACTTT; cdr3_aa: CAWSVEPGGSPLHF
clone_size: -; cdr3_length: 12; d_call: -; j_call: TRBJ2-3; v_call: TRBV5-1; cdr3_nt: TGCGCCAGCACGGACTCCACAGATACGCAGTATTTT; cdr3_aa: CASTDSTDTQYF
clone_size: once; cdr3_length: 12; d_call: -; j_call: TRBJ1-3; v_call: TRBV7-2; cdr3_nt: TGTGCCAGCAGCCAGCGGGGAAACACCATATATTTT; cdr3_aa: CASSQRGNTIYF
clone_size: -; cdr3_length: 15; d_call: TRBD2; j_call: TRBJ2-1; v_call: TRBV29-1; cdr3_nt: TGCAGCGTTGAGGGACTAGGGGTCTCCTACAATGAGCAGTTCTTC; cdr3_aa: CSVEGLGVSYNEQFF
clone_size: -; cdr3_length: 17; d_call: -; j_call: TRBJ1-6; v_call: TRBV18; cdr3_nt: TGTGCCAGCTCACCAATCCCGTCCACAGGTGGGAATTCACCCCTCCACTTT; cdr3_aa: CASSPIPSTGGNSPLHF
clone_size: -; cdr3_length: 15; d_call: -; j_call: TRBJ1-4; v_call: TRBV6-5; cdr3_nt: TGTGCCAGCAGTTACTCGATGGGACAACGTGAAAAACTGTTTTTT; cdr3_aa: CASSYSMGQREKLFF
clone_size: -; cdr3_length: 16; d_call: -; j_call: TRBJ2-2; v_call: TRBV5-1; cdr3_nt: TGCGCCAGCAGCCCCCCGATTGGAGCGAACACCGGGGAGCTGTTTTTT; cdr3_aa: CASSPPIGANTGELFF
clone_size: -; cdr3_length: 16; d_call: TRBD1; j_call: TRBJ1-6; v_call: TRBV28; cdr3_nt: TGTGCCAGCAGTCCAGTAACCGGGACAGGGATTTCACCCCTCCACTTT; cdr3_aa: CASSPVTGTGISPLHF
clone_size: -; cdr3_length: 18; d_call: TRBD2; j_call: TRBJ2-3; v_call: TRBV27; cdr3_nt: TGTGCCAGCCTTCCCGGGACTAGCGGGAGTAGGGGCACAGATACGCAGTATTTT; cdr3_aa: CASLPGTSGSRGTDTQYF
clone_size: -; cdr3_length: 16; d_call: TRBD1; j_call: TRBJ1-4; v_call: TRBV30; cdr3_nt: TGTGCCTGGAGTATCGGACTCAGGGGGCGCGATGAAAAACTGTTTTTT; cdr3_aa: CAWSIGLRGRDEKLFF
clone_size: once; cdr3_length: 16; d_call: -; j_call: TRBJ2-1; v_call: TRBV7-6; cdr3_nt: TGTGCCAGCAGAGCTTTCGGTGGCGGGACTGACAATGAGCAGTTCTTC; cdr3_aa: CASRAFGGGTDNEQFF
clone_size: -; cdr3_length: 15; d_call: TRBD2; j_call: TRBJ2-7; v_call: TRBV5-4; cdr3_nt: TGTGCCAGCAGCTTAAGGACTAGCGGGAGCTACGAGCAGTACTTC; cdr3_aa: CASSLRTSGSYEQYF
clone_size: -; cdr3_length: 17; d_call: -; j_call: TRBJ2-3; v_call: TRBV4-1; cdr3_nt: TGCGCCAGCAGCCAATTCTCTAGCGCGGAGGGTACAGATACGCAGTATTTT; cdr3_aa: CASSQFSSAEGTDTQYF
clone_size: -; cdr3_length: 20; d_call: TRBD1; j_call: TRBJ2-7; v_call: TRBV6-2/TRBV6-3; cdr3_nt: TGTGCCAGCAGTTACCCCCCACCGGGACAGGGGTTTTATTTAAACTACGAGCAGTACTTC; cdr3_aa: CASSYPPPGQGFYLNYEQYF
clone_size: -; cdr3_length: 17; d_call: TRBD1; j_call: TRBJ1-6; v_call: TRBV10-3; cdr3_nt: TGTGCCATCAGTGAGTCCTTGACAGGGACATTAGGATCACCCCTCCACTTT; cdr3_aa: CAISESLTGTLGSPLHF